Listed below are T cell receptor beta chains from one sample, sequenced in a study of blood T cell repertoires in COVID-19. Libraries were prepared by immunoSEQ multiplex PCR; TCRdb keeps only in-frame clonotypes and omits some of them. The data hold 250,000 to 300,000 clones, with 89% observed a single time. The specimen sequenced was peripheral blood. Every receptor here comes from a woman in her fifties or sixties with acute or convalescent COVID-19. Each CDR3 is given with its conserved first and last residue. A D gene is named only where the DNA matches it firmly. Size is omitted from some rows. Given values are once, few, many or a class for expanded clones.

D gene: TRBD1
J gene: TRBJ1-2
clone size: few
V gene: TRBV5-6
CDR3 DNA: TGTGCCAGCAGCTCCCGGGACAGGGGCCATGGCTACACCTTC
CDR3 protein: CASSSRDRGHGYTF

D gene: NA
J gene: TRBJ2-1
clone size: NA
V gene: TRBV5-1
CDR3 DNA: TGCGCCAGCCGTACTCAGGATTTAAACAATGAGCAGTTCTTC
CDR3 protein: CASRTQDLNNEQFF

D gene: NA
J gene: TRBJ2-1
clone size: NA
V gene: TRBV20-1
CDR3 DNA: TGCAGTGCTCATCAGTACAATGAGCAGTTCTTC
CDR3 protein: CSAHQYNEQFF

D gene: NA
J gene: TRBJ2-3
clone size: NA
V gene: TRBV4-3
CDR3 DNA: TGCGCCAGCAGCCAAGATGGCCATAGCACAGATACGCAGTATTTT
CDR3 protein: CASSQDGHSTDTQYF

D gene: NA
J gene: TRBJ2-7
clone size: NA
V gene: TRBV5-1
CDR3 DNA: TGCGCCAGCAGCTTCAAACAGTCTGAGGAGCAGTACTTC
CDR3 protein: CASSFKQSEEQYF

D gene: NA
J gene: TRBJ2-7
clone size: NA
V gene: TRBV6-2/TRBV6-3
CDR3 DNA: TGTGCCAGCAGCCGCAGCAGGTACGAGCAGTACTTC
CDR3 protein: CASSRSRYEQYF

D gene: TRBD1
J gene: TRBJ1-2
clone size: NA
V gene: TRBV3-1/TRBV3-2
CDR3 DNA: TGTGCCAGCAGCCAGGGGACAGCTGGCTACACCTTC
CDR3 protein: CASSQGTAGYTF

D gene: TRBD1
J gene: TRBJ1-2
clone size: few
V gene: TRBV7-2
CDR3 DNA: TGTGCCAGCAGCTTACCGGGACAGGGATATGGCTACACCTTC
CDR3 protein: CASSLPGQGYGYTF

D gene: TRBD1
J gene: TRBJ1-5
clone size: NA
V gene: TRBV2
CDR3 DNA: TGTGCCAGCAGTCCGACAGGGAGCCCTAATCAGCCCCAGCATTTT
CDR3 protein: CASSPTGSPNQPQHF

D gene: NA
J gene: TRBJ1-2
clone size: once
V gene: TRBV5-1
CDR3 DNA: TGCGCCAGCAGCTTGGCAGGACAGTACTATGGCTACACCTTC
CDR3 protein: CASSLAGQYYGYTF

D gene: TRBD1
J gene: TRBJ1-2
clone size: NA
V gene: TRBV7-8
CDR3 DNA: TGTGCCAGCAAAGGGACAGGGTGGGAGACCTATGGCTACACCTTC
CDR3 protein: CASKGTGWETYGYTF

D gene: NA
J gene: TRBJ2-5
clone size: NA
V gene: TRBV19
CDR3 DNA: TGTGCCAGTAGCGGGAGTTCAGAGACCCAGTACTTC
CDR3 protein: CASSGSSETQYF

D gene: NA
J gene: TRBJ1-4
clone size: NA
V gene: TRBV7-9
CDR3 DNA: TGTGCCAGCAGCTTAGCAGGGAGGACTAATGAAAAACTGTTTTTT
CDR3 protein: CASSLAGRTNEKLFF

D gene: TRBD1
J gene: TRBJ1-1
clone size: NA
V gene: TRBV28
CDR3 DNA: TGTGCCAGCAGTGCCGACAGGGTAGTTGAAGCTTTCTTT
CDR3 protein: CASSADRVVEAFF

D gene: TRBD1
J gene: TRBJ1-2
clone size: NA
V gene: TRBV30
CDR3 DNA: TGTGCCTGGGTGGGCGACCTCCGGGACAGTCGATCGTACGGCTATGGCTACACCTTC
CDR3 protein: CAWVGDLRDSRSYGYGYTF

D gene: TRBD1
J gene: TRBJ1-4
clone size: NA
V gene: TRBV4-3
CDR3 DNA: TGCGCCAGCAGCCATGGAGACAGGGACAATGAAAAACTGTTTTTT
CDR3 protein: CASSHGDRDNEKLFF

D gene: NA
J gene: TRBJ1-4
clone size: NA
V gene: TRBV4-2
CDR3 DNA: TGTGCCAGCAGGGTTCAAGCTGTAAATGAAAAACTGTTTTTT
CDR3 protein: CASRVQAVNEKLFF

D gene: NA
J gene: TRBJ2-4
clone size: NA
V gene: TRBV9
CDR3 DNA: TGTGCCAGCAGCGTAGGTCTAGCCAAAAACATTCAGTACTTC
CDR3 protein: CASSVGLAKNIQYF

D gene: NA
J gene: TRBJ1-2
clone size: once
V gene: TRBV3-1/TRBV3-2
CDR3 DNA: TGTGCCAGCAGCCCCCTCTCGGGTAACTATGGCTACACCTTC
CDR3 protein: CASSPLSGNYGYTF

D gene: TRBD1
J gene: TRBJ1-5
clone size: NA
V gene: TRBV27
CDR3 DNA: TGTGCCAGCAGTGGGACAGGGGAGACCCTCAATCAGCCCCAGCATTTT
CDR3 protein: CASSGTGETLNQPQHF

D gene: TRBD1
J gene: TRBJ2-5
clone size: NA
V gene: TRBV9
CDR3 DNA: TGTGCCAGCAGCGTAGGGGGACAGGGGAGGGAGACCCAGTACTTC
CDR3 protein: CASSVGGQGRETQYF

D gene: TRBD1
J gene: TRBJ2-5
clone size: NA
V gene: TRBV19
CDR3 DNA: TGTGCCAGTAGTCAGGGGGCACAAGAGACCCAGTACTTC
CDR3 protein: CASSQGAQETQYF

D gene: NA
J gene: TRBJ1-2
clone size: NA
V gene: TRBV27
CDR3 DNA: TGTGCCAGCAGTCCGATCCCGGGGGATGGCTACACCTTC
CDR3 protein: CASSPIPGDGYTF

D gene: TRBD1
J gene: TRBJ2-5
clone size: NA
V gene: TRBV7-6
CDR3 DNA: TGTGCCAGCAGCCCTAACCGAGGGGGCGAAGAGACCCAGTACTTC
CDR3 protein: CASSPNRGGEETQYF

D gene: TRBD2
J gene: TRBJ2-5
clone size: NA
V gene: TRBV29-1
CDR3 DNA: TGCAGCGTTGTAAGGCTAGCGGGAGGTTCGGAGACCCAGTACTTC
CDR3 protein: CSVVRLAGGSETQYF

D gene: TRBD1
J gene: TRBJ1-4
clone size: once
V gene: TRBV4-2
CDR3 DNA: TGTGCCAGCAGCCAAGCCGGACAGGGAAATGAAAAACTGTTTTTT
CDR3 protein: CASSQAGQGNEKLFF

D gene: NA
J gene: TRBJ1-6
clone size: NA
V gene: TRBV11-2
CDR3 DNA: TGTGCCAGCAGCCCGAGGGGGGGAAGTAATTCACCCCTCCACTTT
CDR3 protein: CASSPRGGSNSPLHF

D gene: NA
J gene: TRBJ2-1
clone size: NA
V gene: TRBV6-5
CDR3 DNA: TGTGCCAGCAGTCTACGGTTTCCGTACAATGAGCAGTTCTTC
CDR3 protein: CASSLRFPYNEQFF

D gene: TRBD1
J gene: TRBJ2-3
clone size: NA
V gene: TRBV5-4
CDR3 DNA: TGTGCCTTCCGGACAGGGCCAGATACGCAGTATTTT
CDR3 protein: CAFRTGPDTQYF

D gene: NA
J gene: TRBJ2-5
clone size: NA
V gene: TRBV5-1
CDR3 DNA: TGCGCCAGCAGCGCCGACCCCGCCGCAGGGACCCAGTACTTC
CDR3 protein: CASSADPAAGTQYF

D gene: TRBD1
J gene: TRBJ1-4
clone size: NA
V gene: TRBV28
CDR3 DNA: TGTGCCAGCAGTTCCCCGCAGGGGGCTGAGGAAAAACTGTTTTTT
CDR3 protein: CASSSPQGAEEKLFF

D gene: TRBD1
J gene: TRBJ1-2
clone size: NA
V gene: TRBV6-1
CDR3 DNA: TGTGCCAGCAGTGAAGGGGGACAGAAACCTATCCGCTACACCTTC
CDR3 protein: CASSEGGQKPIRYTF

D gene: NA
J gene: TRBJ2-1
clone size: NA
V gene: TRBV15
CDR3 DNA: TGTGCCACCAGCACCCTCAGGGCCGAGGAGGGTGAGCAGTTCTTC
CDR3 protein: CATSTLRAEEGEQFF

D gene: TRBD1
J gene: TRBJ1-4
clone size: NA
V gene: TRBV3-1/TRBV3-2
CDR3 DNA: TGTGCCAGCAGCCAGAGACAGGGGGTAACTAATGAAAAACTGTTTTTT
CDR3 protein: CASSQRQGVTNEKLFF

D gene: NA
J gene: TRBJ1-5
clone size: once
V gene: TRBV6-6
CDR3 DNA: TGTGCCAGCAGTTCCGAGGTCTTTTATCAGCCCCAGCATTTT
CDR3 protein: CASSSEVFYQPQHF

D gene: TRBD1
J gene: TRBJ2-7
clone size: NA
V gene: TRBV5-1
CDR3 DNA: TGCGCCAGCAGCTGGGACAGCAACTACGAGCAGTACTTC
CDR3 protein: CASSWDSNYEQYF

D gene: NA
J gene: TRBJ1-2
clone size: NA
V gene: TRBV6-6
CDR3 DNA: TGTGCCAGCACGGGAGGAAATGGCTACACCTTC
CDR3 protein: CASTGGNGYTF

D gene: TRBD2
J gene: TRBJ2-7
clone size: NA
V gene: TRBV5-1
CDR3 DNA: TGCGCCAGCAGCTTGGTTGTTAGCGGGGGAGAGGAGCAGTACTTC
CDR3 protein: CASSLVVSGGEEQYF

D gene: NA
J gene: TRBJ2-5
clone size: NA
V gene: TRBV6-5
CDR3 DNA: TGTGCCAGCAGCCCGGACAGTCAAGAGACCCAGTACTTC
CDR3 protein: CASSPDSQETQYF

D gene: TRBD1
J gene: TRBJ1-5
clone size: NA
V gene: TRBV7-9
CDR3 DNA: TGTGCCAGCAGCTCGGACAGGTATAGCAATCAGCCCCAGCATTTT
CDR3 protein: CASSSDRYSNQPQHF

D gene: TRBD2
J gene: TRBJ2-7
clone size: NA
V gene: TRBV5-1
CDR3 DNA: TGCGCCAGCAGCTTGACTAGCGGGCCCTACGAGCAGTACTTC
CDR3 protein: CASSLTSGPYEQYF

D gene: TRBD1
J gene: TRBJ2-1
clone size: NA
V gene: TRBV6-4
CDR3 DNA: TGTGCCAGCAGCCCACAGGGGTCTGGCGGGTACAATGAGCAGTTCTTC
CDR3 protein: CASSPQGSGGYNEQFF

D gene: TRBD2
J gene: TRBJ2-7
clone size: NA
V gene: TRBV27
CDR3 DNA: TGTGCCAGCAGTTTATTAGCGGGCGCCTACGAGCAGTACTTC
CDR3 protein: CASSLLAGAYEQYF

D gene: TRBD1
J gene: TRBJ2-7
clone size: few
V gene: TRBV19
CDR3 DNA: TGTGCCAGTAGCAGACAGGGGGCAGGATACGAGCAGTACTTC
CDR3 protein: CASSRQGAGYEQYF

D gene: TRBD1
J gene: TRBJ1-2
clone size: NA
V gene: TRBV27
CDR3 DNA: TGTGCCAGCAGTTCACAGGGGAAGTATGGCTACACCTTC
CDR3 protein: CASSSQGKYGYTF

D gene: NA
J gene: TRBJ2-5
clone size: NA
V gene: TRBV11-2
CDR3 DNA: TGTGCCAGCAGCTCAGTCTTGGGAGTCCAAGAGACCCAGTACTTC
CDR3 protein: CASSSVLGVQETQYF

D gene: NA
J gene: TRBJ1-5
clone size: NA
V gene: TRBV4-3
CDR3 DNA: TGCGCCAGCTCAGGGGCCCTTTCGAGCAATCAGCCCCAGCATTTT
CDR3 protein: CASSGALSSNQPQHF

D gene: NA
J gene: TRBJ1-4
clone size: NA
V gene: TRBV28
CDR3 DNA: TGTGCCAGCAGTTTAGGTGCAGGGAATGAAAAACTGTTTTTT
CDR3 protein: CASSLGAGNEKLFF

D gene: NA
J gene: TRBJ2-7
clone size: NA
V gene: TRBV28
CDR3 DNA: TGTGCCAGCAGTTGGAGTTTCTACGAGCAGTACTTC
CDR3 protein: CASSWSFYEQYF

D gene: NA
J gene: TRBJ2-5
clone size: NA
V gene: TRBV9
CDR3 DNA: TGTGCCAGCAGCGTAGCTACGGGGGACCAAGAGACCCAGTACTTC
CDR3 protein: CASSVATGDQETQYF

D gene: NA
J gene: TRBJ1-6
clone size: NA
V gene: TRBV11-1
CDR3 DNA: TGTGCCAGCAGCTTAGCCCCACAGGGATCCTCACCCCTCCACTTT
CDR3 protein: CASSLAPQGSSPLHF

D gene: NA
J gene: TRBJ1-2
clone size: NA
V gene: TRBV4-1
CDR3 DNA: TGCGCCAGCAGCCAAGACTTGGAATACAGAGTTAACTATGGCTACACCTTC
CDR3 protein: CASSQDLEYRVNYGYTF

D gene: NA
J gene: TRBJ1-1
clone size: once
V gene: TRBV6-5
CDR3 DNA: TGTGCCAGCAGCAAACAGAAAGGTCAGGGCCCTGAAGCTTTCTTT
CDR3 protein: CASSKQKGQGPEAFF

D gene: TRBD2
J gene: TRBJ2-1
clone size: NA
V gene: TRBV28
CDR3 DNA: TGTGCCAGCAGTTTAGAGCGGGAGGGCACTGAGCAGTTCTTC
CDR3 protein: CASSLEREGTEQFF

D gene: TRBD1
J gene: TRBJ1-2
clone size: NA
V gene: TRBV3-1/TRBV3-2
CDR3 DNA: TGTGCCAGCAGCCAAGACCCCGGGACAGGGGGCGGCTACACCTTC
CDR3 protein: CASSQDPGTGGGYTF

D gene: NA
J gene: TRBJ2-5
clone size: NA
V gene: TRBV7-3
CDR3 DNA: TGTGCCAGCAGCCTTCCCCCGCCTGCGGCCCAGTACTTC
CDR3 protein: CASSLPPPAAQYF

D gene: TRBD1
J gene: TRBJ2-2
clone size: NA
V gene: TRBV19
CDR3 DNA: TGTGCCAGTAGTACGTGGACAGGGGGCAAGCCCGGGGAGCTGTTTTTT
CDR3 protein: CASSTWTGGKPGELFF

D gene: TRBD2
J gene: TRBJ2-1
clone size: NA
V gene: TRBV5-1
CDR3 DNA: TGCGCCAGCGGACTAGGAGGGCCCAATGAGCAGTTCTTC
CDR3 protein: CASGLGGPNEQFF

D gene: NA
J gene: TRBJ1-4
clone size: NA
V gene: TRBV7-9
CDR3 DNA: TGTGCCAGCACCCCGTTAGAAAAACTGTTTTTT
CDR3 protein: CASTPLEKLFF